The T cell receptor beta chain described here comes from a study of blood T cell repertoires in COVID-19 (TCRdb year 2020). Looking at the study overall: Samples from collaborators originated in the United States, Italy and Spain and spanned both the acute and convalescent phases of COVID-19. Deeply sampled blood TCRbeta repertoires from subjects exposed to, actively infected with, or recovered from COVID-19 were included in the dataset. A de-identified subject ID, COVID-19 status, age in years and sex were almost always included in the sample metadata. Samples were obtained from the ongoing ImmuneRACE study (first 160 participants) and from over 1,000 subjects provided by 6 global collaborators. The material from the prospective study consisted of cDNA or gDNA derived from T cells, B-cell-depleted T cells, or PBMCs. The repertoires were made available in a free public database intended to serve as a resource for research on the immune response to SARS-CoV-2. Where HLA class I and class II types were available, the types were taken from metadata supplied by the sample provider, not from assay-based typing. The paper's findings and limits, for the study overall: The amount of clinical and demographic metadata varied by source and participant and was provided uncurated.

TCRbeta CDR3 regions were amplified from genomic DNA by means of the immunoSEQ Assay, a bias-controlled multiplex PCR. The paper's data handling went like this. Nucleated cell counts per sample were estimated from amplification of reference gene primers within the assay. Sequence reads were collapsed and filtered to measure the absolute abundance of every unique TCRbeta CDR3 rearrangement. For each sample, productive Simpson clonality was calculated by taking the square root of Simpson's diversity index across productive rearrangements. This immuneACCESS table, as held by TCRdb, lists in-frame sequences with V and J called but not all clones. Of the missing ones, under half trace to an unresolved V gene in checked studies; the others have no known cause. D and trimming were read from the DNA, whereas the V and J calls and clone size are those reported in that table. For this sample there are around 110,000 clones; about 80% appear just once. Over 4% of the sample is taken by the ten largest.

Of note for this clone: It lacks a known antigen. No quality values exist for individual bases; no much larger clone is one base distant.

V is reduced by 4 bases and J by 5 bases, leaving a spacing of 17 bases between them. The CDR3 runs 14 residues from the cysteine to the phenylalanine. The CDR3 DNA has 42 bases and is translated from base 1. CDR1 and CDR2 were assigned from the germline V gene as SQVTM and ANQGSEA. Collaborating institutions collected whole blood in K2EDTA tubes following their own protocols. Collaborator samples were shipped for TCRbeta analysis as frozen whole blood, isolated PBMCs, or DNA extracted from either sample type. Source material: peripheral blood. The TCR was taken from a man aged 65-85 years with acute or convalescent COVID-19. The V and J genes are TRBV29-1 and TRBJ1-1; 6 matching bases give a weak D call of TRBD1. The DNA sequence reads TGCAGCGTTGCCCTAGGGGGGGCAGGAACTGAAGCTTTCTTT. The translation is CSVALGGAGTEAFF.